Presented here are 20 T cell receptor beta chains from one specimen sequenced in a study of blood T cells in healthy people across ages. The second PCR ran roughly 6 to 11 cycles with a sample-barcoded 5' primer and J-beta primers. TCRdb re-analysed the 5' RACE reads in MiXCR, keeping a single row per CDR3 protein. The sample has approximately 580,000 distinct CDR3 sequences, 24% seen once. This sample also belongs to another study, concerning T cells of mothers and their children.

The material sequenced was blood. The receptor source for this set is a boy between 10 and 17 years old in good health.

This clonotype was counted at least ten times. V gene TRBV10-3 combines with J gene TRBJ2-1, with 11 bases lining up with TRBD2. This CDR3 contains 17 residues. The V gene end was trimmed by 3 bases and the J gene end by 7 bases; junction bases not matched to a gene: 11. Per the germline V gene, CDR1 is ENHRY and CDR2 is SYGVKD. CDR3 sequence: CAISDPVAGGNRNEQFF. The CDR3 nucleotides are TGTGCCATCAGTGACCCGGTAGCGGGAGGGAATAGAAATGAGCAGTTCTTC.

This clonotype showed up just a few times. The chain carries TRBV11-2 and TRBJ2-7; D assignment may be TRBD1 or TRBD2 (6 bases each). CDR1 and CDR2 from the germline V gene are SGHAT and FQNNGV. The ends were cut back, 5 bases at V and 0 bases at J, with 20 bases in the middle. The CDR3 is 17 residues long. CDR3 sequence (DNA): TGTGCCAGCAGCCCACGGACGGGGGCGGGACGCTCCTACGAGCAGTACTTC. It translates to CASSPRTGAGRSYEQYF.

The gene calls are TRBV20-1 and TRBJ2-7, with 11 bases aligning to TRBD2. This CDR3 is 15 amino acids long. Germline lookup yields CDR1 DFQATT and CDR2 SNEGSKA (reference sequence). V shed 4 bases and J 2 bases; nucleotides not matched to a gene: 7. CDR3 amino acids: CSAKELAGVPYEQYF. The CDR3 nucleotides are TGCAGTGCTAAGGAACTAGCGGGAGTTCCCTACGAGCAGTACTTC.

This clonotype occurred a few times. The V call is TRBV7-2, the J call TRBJ2-4; 7 bases map to TRBD1. The CDR3 length is 16 residues. V lost 4 bases and J lost 0; bases outside the gene matches: 6. Per germline, CDR1 SGHTA and CDR2 FQGNSA. The CDR3 DNA is TGTGCCAGCAGCTATACAGGGGACCTAGCCAAAAACATTCAGTACTTC. Translating it yields CASSYTGDLAKNIQYF.

This chain joins TRBV4-3 and TRBJ2-2; tentatively, D is TRBD1 or TRBD2 (7 bases each). Germline loops: CDR1 LGHNA, CDR2 YSLEER. This CDR3 is 14 amino acids long. V was pared by 3 bases and J by 10 bases, with 15 bases between. The CDR3 loop is CASSHPGGAEELFF. The CDR3 coding sequence is TGCGCCAGCAGCCACCCAGGGGGGGCCGAGGAGCTGTTTTTT.

The chain has TRBV7-3 and TRBJ2-7, with TRBD2 as a possible D gene (5 bases). This CDR3 has 15 amino acids. The germline gives CDR1 SGHTA, CDR2 FQGTGA. V was pared by 6 bases and J by 3 bases, with 18 bases between. CDR3 residues: CASRKSVGDNYEQYF. Here the CDR3 DNA reads TGTGCCAGCAGGAAATCCGTCGGGGATAACTACGAGCAGTACTTC.

The rearrangement links TRBV7-2 to TRBJ1-2, with TRBD1 as a possible D gene (6 bases). V was trimmed by 4 bases and J by 3 bases, leaving 9 bases between them. This CDR3 is 13 amino acids long. Germline CDR1 is SGHTA and CDR2 is FQGNSA. This CDR3 reads CASSSGAYYGYTF. The CDR3 region has the DNA TGTGCCAGCAGCTCGGGGGCCTACTATGGCTACACCTTC.

This chain joins TRBV28 and TRBJ1-1; D gene unclear. Trimming left V 5 bases short and J 12 bases short, with 22 bases between. This CDR3 has 14 amino acids. Germline V gene data show CDR1 as MDHEN and CDR2 as SYDVKM. The CDR3 DNA sequence: TGTGCCAGCAGTGCCCGTGGGAAGGTAGCTGGAACTTTCTTT. This gives the protein CASSARGKVAGTFF.

V is TRBV19 and J is TRBJ1-1, with D uncertain. The CDR3 runs 13 residues. V shed 1 base and J shed 0 bases, with 3 bases lying between them. Germline CDR1 is LNHDA and CDR2 is SQIVND (reference sequence). CDR3 loop: CASSIVLNTEAFF. The CDR3 coding sequence is TGTGCCAGTAGTATAGTTCTGAACACTGAAGCTTTCTTT. Full variable domain (rest looked up from reference TRBV19 and TRBJ1-1): DGGITQSPKYLFRKEGQNVTLSCEQNLNHDAMYWYRQDPGQGLRLIYYSQIVNDFQKGDIAEGYSVSREKKESFPLTVTSAQKNPTAFYLCASSIVLNTEAFFGQGTRLTVV.

This chain uses TRBV12-3 or TRBV12-4 with TRBJ1-2; D is possibly TRBD1 (6 bases). This CDR3 has 14 residues. Trimming cost V 2 bases and J 8 bases, with 15 bases left between them. The CDR3 DNA reads TGTGCCAGCAGTTTAACCTTCAGGGGCGGGGGCTACACCTTC. Protein product: CASSLTFRGGGYTF.

A few counts support this clonotype. The chain uses TRBV4-2 and TRBJ2-6; D might be TRBD2 (7 bases). In germline, CDR1 is LGHNA, CDR2 YNFKEQ. The CDR3 is 18 residues long. Trimming took 4 bases from V and 2 from J, leaving 18 bases between them. CDR3 residues: CASSPPLRGRAGANVLTF. CDR3 coding DNA: TGTGCCAGCAGCCCACCTTTGAGGGGGAGGGCTGGGGCCAACGTCCTGACTTTC.

This chain connects TRBV7-9 to TRBJ2-6; 9 positions match TRBD1. Germline values: CDR1 SEHNR, CDR2 FQNEAQ (reference sequence). V gave up 5 bases and J gave up 4 bases; unmatched junction bases: 3. The CDR3 is 15 amino acids. The CDR3 here is CASSRDRAGANVLTF. In DNA form, the CDR3 reads TGTGCCAGCAGCCGGGACAGGGCCGGGGCCAACGTCCTGACTTTC.

This clonotype was counted between two and nine times. This sequence joins TRBV18 and TRBJ1-1; 7 bases align to TRBD1. This CDR3 contains 14 residues. Germline CDR1 KGHSH, CDR2 LQKENI. Trimming at V came to 6 bases and at J to 4 bases, leaving 8 bases not matched to a gene. The CDR3 protein is CASSTGQIRTEAFF. The CDR3 region has the DNA TGTGCCAGCTCTACGGGACAGATCCGCACTGAAGCTTTCTTT.

In this sample, this clonotype turned up once. The chain links TRBV10-3 to TRBJ2-5, with a possible D match to TRBD2 (6 bases). Germline CDR1 is ENHRY and CDR2 is SYGVKD. The V end was cut by 6 bases, the J end by 1 base, with 9 bases between. CDR3 size: 13 residues. In DNA form, the CDR3 reads TGTGCCATCAGAGGACTATCCCAAGAGACCCAGTACTTC. Encoded protein: CAIRGLSQETQYF.

The V call is TRBV4-3, the J call TRBJ2-7; 10 positions match TRBD2. The assigned J gene may be wrong: the sequence end matches TRBJ2-1 better. Per germline, CDR1 LGHNA and CDR2 YSLEER. This CDR3 spans 15 amino acids. The CDR3 DNA reads as TGCGCCAGCAGCCAAGAAACTAGCGGGAAGGTAGAGCAGTTCTTC. Translated, it gives CASSQETSGKVEQFF.

This clonotype has a handful of counts. J is TRBJ2-5 and V is TRBV7-9, with D tentatively TRBD2 (6 bases). Trimming removed 6 bases from V and 3 bases from J, with 11 bases in between. Germline V lookup: CDR1 SEHNR, CDR2 FQNEAQ (reference sequence). The CDR3 contains 13 residues. In DNA form, the CDR3 reads TGTGCCAGCAGGGATCCGGGGGAAGAGACCCAGTACTTC. Encoded protein: CASRDPGEETQYF.

This clonotype has just a few counts. The V call is TRBV6-5, the J call TRBJ2-1; D remains unclear. This CDR3 spans 14 amino acids. CDR1 is MNHEY, CDR2 SVGAGI, per germline. V was trimmed by 4 bases and J by 5 bases, leaving 12 bases between them. The CDR3, as DNA: TGTGCCAGCAGTTCCCACCGTCCCGACAATGAGCAGTTCTTC. This gives the protein CASSSHRPDNEQFF.

The chain is built from TRBV6-6 and TRBJ2-1; possible D gene TRBD2, 6 bases. The CDR3 sequence is 15 residues long. The germline V and J ends were trimmed by 5 bases and 4 bases, with 15 bases remaining between them. CDR1 MNHNY and CDR2 SVGAGI come from the germline V gene (reference sequence). The CDR3 here is CASSNSGSTYNEQFF. The CDR3 bases are TGTGCCAGCAGTAATAGCGGATCTACTTACAATGAGCAGTTCTTC.

Turning to this clonotype: One end of the junction does not line up with germline, which may come from a read error. The V and J genes are TRBV7-3 and TRBJ2-5; TRBD2 matches 11 bases. There are 17 residues in the CDR3. CDR1 is SGHTA and CDR2 is FQGTGA in the germline V gene. The CDR3 loop is CVSSFDPRLAGMETQYF. CDR3 nucleotide sequence: TGTGTCAGCAGCTTCGATCCCCGACTAGCGGGAATGGAGACCCAGTACTTC. Looking up the rest from reference TRBV7-3 and TRBJ2-5 gives the full variable domain: GAGVSQTPSNKVTEKGKYVELRCDPISGHTALYWYRQSLGQGPEFLIYFQGTGAADDSGLPNDRFFAVRPEGSVSTLKIQRTERGDSAVYLCVSSFDPRLAGMETQYFGPGTRLLVL.

V is TRBV20-1 and J is TRBJ2-5, with D possibly being TRBD2 (5 bases). CDR1 is DFQATT and CDR2 is SNEGSKA in the germline V gene (reference sequence). V shed 6 bases and J shed 3 bases, with 23 bases lying between them. The length of the CDR3 is 16 residues. CDR3 residues: CSAKAAGPRLKETQYF. The CDR3, as DNA: TGCAGTGCCAAGGCTGCGGGCCCCCGGCTTAAAGAGACCCAGTACTTC.